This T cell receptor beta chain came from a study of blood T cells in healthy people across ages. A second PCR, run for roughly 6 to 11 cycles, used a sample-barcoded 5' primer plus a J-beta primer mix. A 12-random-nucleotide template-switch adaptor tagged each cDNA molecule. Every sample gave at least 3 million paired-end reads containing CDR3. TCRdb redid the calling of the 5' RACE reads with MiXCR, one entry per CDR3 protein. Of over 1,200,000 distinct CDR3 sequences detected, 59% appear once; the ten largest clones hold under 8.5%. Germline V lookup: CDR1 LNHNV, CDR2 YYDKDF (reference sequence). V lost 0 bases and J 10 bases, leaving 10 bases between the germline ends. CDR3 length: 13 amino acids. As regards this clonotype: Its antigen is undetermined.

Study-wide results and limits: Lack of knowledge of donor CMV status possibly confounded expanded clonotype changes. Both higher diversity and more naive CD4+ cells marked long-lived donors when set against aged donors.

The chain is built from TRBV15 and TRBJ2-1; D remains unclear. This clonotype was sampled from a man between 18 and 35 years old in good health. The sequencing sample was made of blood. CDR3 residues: CATSREDKGEQFF. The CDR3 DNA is TGTGCCACCAGCAGAGAAGATAAAGGGGAGCAGTTCTTC.